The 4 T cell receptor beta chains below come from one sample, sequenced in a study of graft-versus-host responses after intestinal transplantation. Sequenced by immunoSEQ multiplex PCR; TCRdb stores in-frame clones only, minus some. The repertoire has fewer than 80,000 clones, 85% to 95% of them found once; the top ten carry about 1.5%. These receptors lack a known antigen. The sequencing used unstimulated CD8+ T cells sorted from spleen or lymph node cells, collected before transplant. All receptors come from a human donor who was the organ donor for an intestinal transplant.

In DNA, the CDR3 is TGCGCCAGCAGCCACGTCAGGCAGGGCACAGATACGCAGTATTTT. Translating it yields CASSHVRQGTDTQYF. V and J are TRBV4-1 and TRBJ2-3; no clear D gene. This CDR3 is built from 15 residues. V was cut by 3 bases and J by 1 base, with 11 bases left in between. CDR1 is MGHRA and CDR2 is YSYEKL in the germline V gene.

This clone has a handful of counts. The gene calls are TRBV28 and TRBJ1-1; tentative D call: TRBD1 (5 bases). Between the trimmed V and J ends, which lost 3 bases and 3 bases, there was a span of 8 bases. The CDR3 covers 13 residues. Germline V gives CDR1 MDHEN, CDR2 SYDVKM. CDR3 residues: CASSFARDTEAFF. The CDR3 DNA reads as TGTGCCAGCAGTTTCGCCAGGGACACTGAAGCTTTCTTT.

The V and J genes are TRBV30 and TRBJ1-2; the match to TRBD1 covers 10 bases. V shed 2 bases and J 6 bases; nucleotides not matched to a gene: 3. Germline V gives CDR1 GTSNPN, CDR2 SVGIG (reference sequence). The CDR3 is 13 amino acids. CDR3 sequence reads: CAWSFGTGDGYTF. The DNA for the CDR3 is TGTGCCTGGAGTTTCGGGACAGGGGATGGCTACACCTTC.

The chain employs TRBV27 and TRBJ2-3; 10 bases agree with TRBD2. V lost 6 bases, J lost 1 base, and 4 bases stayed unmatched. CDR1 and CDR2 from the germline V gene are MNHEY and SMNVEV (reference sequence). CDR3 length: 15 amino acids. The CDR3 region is CASSQGTSGTDTQYF. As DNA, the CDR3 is TGTGCCAGCAGCCAGGGGACTAGCGGCACAGATACGCAGTATTTT.